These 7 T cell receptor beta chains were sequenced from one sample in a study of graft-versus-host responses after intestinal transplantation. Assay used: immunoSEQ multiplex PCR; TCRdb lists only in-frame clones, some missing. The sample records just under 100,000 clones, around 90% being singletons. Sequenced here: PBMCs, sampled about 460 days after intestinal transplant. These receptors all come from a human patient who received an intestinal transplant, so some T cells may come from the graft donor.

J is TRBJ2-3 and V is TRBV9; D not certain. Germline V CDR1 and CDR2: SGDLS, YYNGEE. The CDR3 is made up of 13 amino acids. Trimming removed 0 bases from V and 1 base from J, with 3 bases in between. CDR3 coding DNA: TGTGCCAGCAGCGTAGTGGGCACAGATACGCAGTATTTT. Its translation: CASSVVGTDTQYF.

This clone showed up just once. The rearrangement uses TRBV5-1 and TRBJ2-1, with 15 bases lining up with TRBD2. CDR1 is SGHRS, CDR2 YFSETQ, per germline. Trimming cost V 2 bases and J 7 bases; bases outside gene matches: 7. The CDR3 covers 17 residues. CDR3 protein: CASSLGTSGGSGNEQFF. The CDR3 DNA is TGCGCCAGCAGCTTAGGGACTAGCGGGGGGAGTGGGAATGAGCAGTTCTTC. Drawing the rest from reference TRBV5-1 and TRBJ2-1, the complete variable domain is KAGVTQTPRYLIKTRGQQVTLSCSPISGHRSVSWYQQTPGQGLQFLFEYFSETQRNKGNFPGRFSGRQFSNSRSEMNVSTLELGDSALYLCASSLGTSGGSGNEQFFGPGTRLTVL.

The DNA for the CDR3 is TGTGCCAGCAGTGAAGGGGAGGGTGTAAAACTGTTTTTT. It is translated as CASSEGEGVKLFF. The V and J genes are TRBV6-1 and TRBJ1-4; no firm D call. CDR1 MNHNS and CDR2 SASEGT come from the germline V gene. V was clipped by 1 base and J by 10 bases, with 10 bases between them. The CDR3 is 13 residues long.

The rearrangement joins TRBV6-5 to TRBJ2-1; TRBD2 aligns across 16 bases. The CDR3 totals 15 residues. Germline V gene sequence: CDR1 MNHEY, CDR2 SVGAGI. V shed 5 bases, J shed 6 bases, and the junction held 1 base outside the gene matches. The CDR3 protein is CASSGTSGGANEQFF. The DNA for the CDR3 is TGTGCCAGCAGTGGGACTAGCGGGGGGGCCAATGAGCAGTTCTTC.

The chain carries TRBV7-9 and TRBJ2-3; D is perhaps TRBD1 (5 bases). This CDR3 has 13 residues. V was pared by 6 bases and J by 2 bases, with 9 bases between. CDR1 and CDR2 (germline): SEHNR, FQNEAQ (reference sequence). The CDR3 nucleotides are TGTGCCAGCAGGACAGTTATCACAGATACGCAGTATTTT. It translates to CASRTVITDTQYF.

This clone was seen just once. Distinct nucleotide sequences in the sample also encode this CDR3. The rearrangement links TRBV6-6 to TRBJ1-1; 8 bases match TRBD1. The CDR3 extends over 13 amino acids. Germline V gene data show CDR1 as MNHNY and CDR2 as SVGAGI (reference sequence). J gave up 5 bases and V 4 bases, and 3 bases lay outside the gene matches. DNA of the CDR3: TGTGCCAGCAGTTCAGGGGGCGGGACTGAAGCTTTCTTT. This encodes CASSSGGGTEAFF.

Here the CDR3 DNA reads TGTGCCAGCAGCGTATCAGATCCCTCCTACGAGCAGTACTTC. Residues: CASSVSDPSYEQYF. This chain uses TRBV9 with TRBJ2-5, with unresolved D. The DNA end favors TRBJ2-7, so the J call may be wrong. This CDR3 is 14 amino acids long. CDR1 is SGDLS and CDR2 is YYNGEE in the germline V gene.